This T cell receptor (beta chain) emerged from a study of OX40 agonist ivuxolimab in advanced cancers. In the study overall: Earlier treatment with anti-PD-1, anti-PD-L1 or anti-CTLA-4 was permitted, and roughly 42% had received some. Points from the study as a whole: Clonal expansion from baseline to week 6 occurred in both CD4+ and CD8+ T cells. There were, on average, more expanded clones in CD8+ T cells than in CD4+.

With respect to this clone: As yet, its antigen is unknown.

Using immunoSEQ multiplex PCR, the repertoire was profiled, and TCRdb retains in-frame clones only, with some absent. The table has 45,000 to 65,000 clones, 88% seen once. The sequencing here drew on CD4+ or CD8+ T cells sorted from blood, taken in a trial of the OX40 agonist ivuxolimab. The source of this sequence is an adult with an advanced solid tumor such as melanoma, head and neck, liver or kidney cancer.

CDR3 amino acids: CASSYQGVAKNIQYF. Here the CDR3 DNA reads TGCGCCAGCAGTTACCAGGGTGTAGCCAAAAACATTCAGTACTTC. This chain uses TRBV5-1 with TRBJ2-4, with D possibly being TRBD1 (5 bases). Germline V gene data show CDR1 as SGHRS and CDR2 as YFSETQ. V was cut by 5 bases and J by 0 bases, with 12 bases left in between. This CDR3 spans 15 amino acids.